This section outlines one TCR beta chain sequence together with its context. Antigen: not known. The data were taken from a study of T-cell memory formation after mild COVID-19. About the research overall: TCR clusters were largely donor specific. Study results and limitations: Some clones that responded turned up in pre-infection memory, which suggests that cross-reactive memory joined in. Clones contracting across day 15 to 85 had a balanced CD4/CD8 profile; later expanding clones leaned CD4+.

Each CDR3 protein gets one entry after TCRdb re-called the 5' RACE reads with MiXCR. Here the sample spans over 400,000 distinct CDR3 sequences, less than 25% being singletons. Between the trimmed V and J ends, which lost 6 bases and 8 bases, there was a span of 10 bases. The length of the CDR3 is 12 residues. Germline values: CDR1 SNHLY, CDR2 FYNNEI. The receptor's source is an adult woman who had mild COVID-19 (a few samples of this study predate the infection). Cell type and time point are not known. Sequenced input: PBMCs or a T cell subset sorted from them (not recorded which). The genes are TRBV2 and TRBJ1-4; possibly TRBD1 for D (5 bases). This CDR3 is CASSAGAEKLFF. Written as DNA, the CDR3 is TGTGCCAGCAGCGCCGGGGCAGAAAAACTGTTTTTT.